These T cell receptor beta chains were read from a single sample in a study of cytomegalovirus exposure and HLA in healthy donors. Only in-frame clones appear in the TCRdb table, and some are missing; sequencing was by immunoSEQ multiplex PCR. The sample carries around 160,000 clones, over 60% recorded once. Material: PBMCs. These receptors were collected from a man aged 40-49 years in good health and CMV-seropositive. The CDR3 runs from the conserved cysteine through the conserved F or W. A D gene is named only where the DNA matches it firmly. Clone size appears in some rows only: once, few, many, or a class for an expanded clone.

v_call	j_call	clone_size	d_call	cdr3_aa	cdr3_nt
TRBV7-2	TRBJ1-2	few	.	CASSFQANYGYTF	TGTGCCAGCAGCTTTCAAGCGAACTATGGCTACACCTTC
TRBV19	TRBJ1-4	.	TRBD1	CASSNNRGYEKLFF	TGTGCCAGTAGTAACAACAGGGGGTATGAAAAACTGTTTTTT
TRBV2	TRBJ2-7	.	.	CASSERDSREF	TGTGCCAGCAGTGAACGTGACAGCAGGGAATTC
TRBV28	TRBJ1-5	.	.	CASSRQGFFNQPQHF	TGTGCCAGCAGTAGGCAGGGGTTTTTCAATCAGCCCCAGCATTTT
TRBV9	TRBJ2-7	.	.	CASSVGVGLGEQYF	TGTGCCAGCAGCGTAGGGGTGGGGCTAGGCGAGCAGTACTTC
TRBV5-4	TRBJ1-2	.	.	CASSLDRDQGGYTF	TGTGCCAGCAGCTTAGACAGAGACCAGGGGGGCTACACCTTC
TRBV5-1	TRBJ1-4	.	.	CASSLDIATNEKLFF	TGCGCCAGCAGCTTGGATATTGCAACTAATGAAAAACTGTTTTTT
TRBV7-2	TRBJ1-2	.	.	CASSITHLGGYTF	TGTGCCAGCAGCATAACCCACCTCGGGGGCTACACCTTC
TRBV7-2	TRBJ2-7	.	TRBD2	CASSLVRLAGDGYEQYF	TGTGCCAGCAGCTTAGTACGACTAGCGGGAGACGGGTACGAGCAGTACTTC
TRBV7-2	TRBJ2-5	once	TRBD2	CASSFLGRAGETQYF	TGTGCCAGCAGCTTTCTCGGGAGGGCCGGGGAGACCCAGTACTTC
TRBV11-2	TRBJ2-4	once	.	CASSYLTALAKNIQYF	TGTGCCAGCAGCTATTTGACAGCGCTAGCCAAAAACATTCAGTACTTC
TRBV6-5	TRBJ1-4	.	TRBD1	CASSYPIDRVGEKLFF	TGTGCCAGCAGTTACCCCATCGACAGGGTTGGTGAAAAACTGTTTTTT
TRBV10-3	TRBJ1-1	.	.	CAISGGGNTEAFF	TGTGCCATCAGTGGGGGGGGGAACACTGAAGCTTTCTTT
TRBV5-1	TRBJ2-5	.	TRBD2	CASTPSGAWGRQETQYF	TGCGCCAGCACTCCTAGCGGGGCGTGGGGCCGCCAAGAGACCCAGTACTTC
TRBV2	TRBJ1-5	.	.	CASREQGSGPQHF	TGTGCCAGCAGGGAACAGGGTAGTGGGCCCCAGCATTTT
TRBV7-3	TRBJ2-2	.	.	CASSSYTGRGELFF	TGTGCCAGCAGCTCGTACACAGGGCGGGGGGAGCTGTTTTTT
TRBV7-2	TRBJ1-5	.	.	CASSLEGGNQPQHF	TGTGCCAGCAGCTTGGAGGGAGGCAATCAGCCCCAGCATTTT